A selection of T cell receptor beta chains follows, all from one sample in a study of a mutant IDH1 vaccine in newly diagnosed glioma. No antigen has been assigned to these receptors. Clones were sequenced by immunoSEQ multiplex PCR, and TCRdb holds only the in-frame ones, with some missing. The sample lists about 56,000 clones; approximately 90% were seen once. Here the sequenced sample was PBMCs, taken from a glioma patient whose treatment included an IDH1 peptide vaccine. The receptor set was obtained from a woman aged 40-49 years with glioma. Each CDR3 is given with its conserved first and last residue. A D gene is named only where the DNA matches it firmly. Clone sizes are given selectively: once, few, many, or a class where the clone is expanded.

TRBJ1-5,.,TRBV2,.,TGTGCCAGCAGCGCCTCTTATAGCAATCAGCCCCAGCATTTT,CASSASYSNQPQHF
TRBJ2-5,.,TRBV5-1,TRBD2,TGCGCCAGCAGATACGTTAGCGGGAGCCAAGAGACCCAGTACTTC,CASRYVSGSQETQYF
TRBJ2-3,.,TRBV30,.,TGTGCCTGGAGTCTGGGGGGAGTAATAACAGATACGCAGTATTTT,CAWSLGGVITDTQYF
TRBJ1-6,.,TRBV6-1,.,TGTGCCAGCAGTCCGCAGGGGCCCGAGGGTCCACCCCTCCACTTT,CASSPQGPEGPPLHF
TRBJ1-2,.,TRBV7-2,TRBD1,TGTGCCAGCAGCACCTGGACAGGGAATGGCTACACCTTC,CASSTWTGNGYTF
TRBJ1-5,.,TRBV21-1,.,TGTGCCAGCAGCAATGGGGTAAATCAGCCCCAGCATTTT,CASSNGVNQPQHF
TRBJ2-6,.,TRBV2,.,TGTGCCAGCAGTGATAATCCAGGGGTCGGGGCCAACGTCCTGACTTTC,CASSDNPGVGANVLTF
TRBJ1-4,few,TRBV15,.,TGTGCCACCAGCAGAGAAGGAGGGACCCAGCCGAAACTGTTTTTT,CATSREGGTQPKLFF
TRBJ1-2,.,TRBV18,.,TGTGCCAGCTCACCATCAACCAGGGAGGGCTACACCTTC,CASSPSTREGYTF
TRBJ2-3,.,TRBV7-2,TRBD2,TGTGCCAGCAGCACCGGGGGGGCCCAAGATACGCAGTATTTT,CASSTGGAQDTQYF
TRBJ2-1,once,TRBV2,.,TGTGCCAGCAGCCGCGACTTAAGCTCCTACAATGAGCAGTTCTTC,CASSRDLSSYNEQFF
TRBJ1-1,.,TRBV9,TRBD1,TGTGCCAGCAGCGCGACAGGGGCCATGAACACTGAAGCTTTCTTT,CASSATGAMNTEAFF
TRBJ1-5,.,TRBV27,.,TGTGCCAGCAGGAAAATTAGCAATCAGCCCCAGCATTTT,CASRKISNQPQHF
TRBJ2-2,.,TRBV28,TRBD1,TGTGCCAGCGGGGACAGAGACACCGGGGAGCTGTTTTTT,CASGDRDTGELFF
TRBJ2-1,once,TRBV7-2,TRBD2,TGTGCCAGCAGCCCCAGCGGGGCGGGTGCTAGCGGTGGGGAGAATGAGCAGTTCTTC,CASSPSGAGASGGENEQFF
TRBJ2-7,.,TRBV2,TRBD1,TGTGCCAGCAGTGAACTGACAGGGGGCTACGAGCAGTACTTC,CASSELTGGYEQYF
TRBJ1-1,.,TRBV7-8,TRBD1,TGTGCCAGCAGCTTAGCCCGGCTGGACAGGCTGAACACTGAAGCTTTCTTT,CASSLARLDRLNTEAFF
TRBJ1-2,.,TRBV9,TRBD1,TGTGCCAGCAGCGTAGATTATAGTACAGGGGAAACTTATGGCTACACCTTC,CASSVDYSTGETYGYTF
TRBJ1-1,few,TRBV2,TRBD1,TGTGCCAGCGGGGACAGTGAAGCTTTCTTT,CASGDSEAFF
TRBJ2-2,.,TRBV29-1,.,TGCAGCGTTTTAGCGGCCCCCCGCTCCACCGGGGAGCTGTTTTTT,CSVLAAPRSTGELFF
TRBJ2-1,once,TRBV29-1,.,TGCAGCGTTGTGCCCTACAATGAGCAGTTCTTC,CSVVPYNEQFF
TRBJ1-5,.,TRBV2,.,TGTGCCAGCAGTGAAGCAAAATGGGTACGACAGCCCCAGCATTTT,CASSEAKWVRQPQHF
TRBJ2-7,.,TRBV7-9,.,TGTGCCAGCAGCTTTCGACATACCTACGAGCAGTACTTC,CASSFRHTYEQYF
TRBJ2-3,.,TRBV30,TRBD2,TGTGCCTGGAGTGTAGGCAGCGGGAGAACAGATACGCAGTATTTT,CAWSVGSGRTDTQYF
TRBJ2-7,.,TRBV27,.,TGTGCCAGCAGTTTACCGGGAGTCTGGTACGAGCAGTACTTC,CASSLPGVWYEQYF
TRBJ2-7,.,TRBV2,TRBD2,TGTGCCAGCAGTGGGACTAGCGGGAGCCAGTACTTC,CASSGTSGSQYF
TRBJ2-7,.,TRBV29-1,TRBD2,TGCAGCGTCGAAGGACTAGCGGGAGGGAAGCGCTACGAGCAGTACTTC,CSVEGLAGGKRYEQYF
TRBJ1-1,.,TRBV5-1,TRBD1,TGCGCCAGCAGCCCTACAGGGGTGTTGGACACTGAAGCTTTCTTT,CASSPTGVLDTEAFF
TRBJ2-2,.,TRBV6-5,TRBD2,TGTGCCAGCAACCGGGGGGGGTCGAACACCGGGGAGCTGTTTTTT,CASNRGGSNTGELFF
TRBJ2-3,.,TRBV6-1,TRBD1,TGTGCCAGCAGCCCCAGACAGGGAGGCACAGATACGCAGTATTTT,CASSPRQGGTDTQYF
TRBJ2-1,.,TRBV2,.,TGTGCCAGCAAGCAGGGTTCCGATGAGCAGTTCTTC,CASKQGSDEQFF
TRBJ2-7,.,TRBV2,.,TGTGCCAGCAGTGCACAACGGGGGAGCTACGAGCAGTACTTC,CASSAQRGSYEQYF
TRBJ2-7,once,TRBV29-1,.,TGCAGCGCGGGCGAACTCAGGGGCACAGACTCCTACGAGCAGTACTTC,CSAGELRGTDSYEQYF
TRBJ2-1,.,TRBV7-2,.,TGTGCCAGCAGTTCTTTGGGAACTGAGCAGTTCTTC,CASSSLGTEQFF
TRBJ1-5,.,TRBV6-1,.,TGTGCCAGCAAGCCGGAGCCCAATCAGCCCCAGCATTTT,CASKPEPNQPQHF
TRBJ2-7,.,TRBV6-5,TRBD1,TGTGCCAGCAGAACAGGGGACTACGAGCAGTACTTC,CASRTGDYEQYF
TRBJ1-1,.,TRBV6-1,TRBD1,TGTGCCAGCAGTGAACAACAGGGGGCTGAGACTGAAGCTTTCTTT,CASSEQQGAETEAFF